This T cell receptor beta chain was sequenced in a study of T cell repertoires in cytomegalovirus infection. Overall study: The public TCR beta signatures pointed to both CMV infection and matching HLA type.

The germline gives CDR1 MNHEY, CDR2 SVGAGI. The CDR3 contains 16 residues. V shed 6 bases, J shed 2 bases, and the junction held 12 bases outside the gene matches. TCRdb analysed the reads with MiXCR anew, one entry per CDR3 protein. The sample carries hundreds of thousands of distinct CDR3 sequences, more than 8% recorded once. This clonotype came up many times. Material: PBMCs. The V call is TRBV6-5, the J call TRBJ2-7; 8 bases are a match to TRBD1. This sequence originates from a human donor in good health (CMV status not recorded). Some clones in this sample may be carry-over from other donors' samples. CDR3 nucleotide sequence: TGTGCCAGCAGCCGATCCGGGACAGGACTGACCTACGAGCAGTACTTC. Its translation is CASSRSGTGLTYEQYF.